This is a list of T cell receptor beta chains from one sample in a study of blood T cells in healthy people across ages. TCRdb reprocessed the 5' RACE reads with MiXCR, giving one entry per CDR3 protein. The profile covers almost 550,000 distinct CDR3 sequences, with about 24% appearing a single time and around 10% taken by the ten largest. These sequences were also reported in another study, on T cells of mothers and their children.

The sample comprised blood. The receptors derive from a boy aged 5 to 17 in good health. Each CDR3 is given with its conserved first and last residue.

j_gene	v_gene	CDR3aa
TRBJ2-3	TRBV27	CASSLRGRSTDTQYF
TRBJ1-1	TRBV6-6	CASSSPRGGRPNTEAFF
TRBJ2-7	TRBV6-2/TRBV6-3	CASSYFVGSAEQYF
TRBJ2-3	TRBV18	CASSPRDTQYF
TRBJ1-4	TRBV28	CASSDPTGTNEKLFF
TRBJ2-1	TRBV20-1	CSARLFGRGNNEQFF
TRBJ2-5	TRBV7-7	CASSFGRRDRYQETQYF
TRBJ1-1	TRBV2	CASSRHGPKLNTEAFF
TRBJ2-1	TRBV28	CASSSRLAVNEQFF
TRBJ1-2	TRBV20-1	CSARDRFDGTGYGYTF
TRBJ2-5	TRBV6-1	CASSKLQTSGRTETQYF
TRBJ2-7	TRBV7-8	CASSFYGSYEQYF
TRBJ1-1	TRBV7-2	CASSLAPTGILNTEAFF
TRBJ2-7	TRBV15	CATSRTIAGAYEQYF
TRBJ2-1	TRBV4-1	CASSQVQDNEQFF
TRBJ1-2	TRBV5-1	CASSLGHTFNYGYTF
TRBJ2-5	TRBV7-6	CASSLPGLAMETQYF
TRBJ2-7	TRBV7-2	CASSFISVVYEQYF
TRBJ1-2	TRBV5-1	CASSPDPSNYGYTF
TRBJ1-2	TRBV5-1	CASSPGTAASYGYTF
TRBJ2-5	TRBV2	CASNGWLAGGPETQYF
TRBJ2-7	TRBV25-1	CASSGFEEAYEQYF
TRBJ2-5	TRBV5-1	CASSFKVPQETQYF
TRBJ1-1	TRBV7-9	CASRRREKNTEAFF
TRBJ1-4	TRBV6-2/TRBV6-3	CASSYIGTQDEKLFF
TRBJ2-7	TRBV27	CASSYTGTFDYEQYF
TRBJ2-3	TRBV11-2	CASSLGWGGADTQYF
TRBJ2-4	TRBV4-1	CASSQGRIDIQYF
TRBJ2-7	TRBV29-1	CSVAGTDRGEQYF
TRBJ1-5	TRBV12-3/TRBV12-4	CASLQGIGQPQHF
TRBJ2-2	TRBV2	CASTRDRDTGELFF
TRBJ1-2	TRBV2	CASRREGQGNYGNTF
TRBJ1-5	TRBV4-1	CASSTSPLSPVQPQHF
TRBJ2-1	TRBV9	CASSTKLAGYNEQFF
TRBJ1-2	TRBV27	CASSLIQGSPTF
TRBJ1-5	TRBV7-2	CASSLGGGSNQPQHF
TRBJ2-1	TRBV5-4	CASSSTRDNEQFF
TRBJ2-2	TRBV7-6	CASSSTSGGVSGELFF
TRBJ1-2	TRBV5-6	CASSLGLTNYGYTF
TRBJ1-1	TRBV27	CASRPSWAPNTEAFF
TRBJ2-7	TRBV5-1	CASSLAPGINYEQYF
TRBJ2-7	TRBV2	CASRDRGGGEQYF